The rows below give T cell receptor beta chains drawn from one sample of a study of shared clonotypes between healthy human individuals. Some clones are missing from TCRdb's copy, which holds only in-frame ones; the method was immunoSEQ multiplex PCR. Here the sample spans millions of clones, more than 85% being singletons. Sequencing used naive CD8+ T cells from PBMCs. The origin of the receptors is a man between 18 and 35 years old in good health. Some clones in this sample may be carry-over from other donors' samples. Both conserved end residues are part of each CDR3. The D gene is left open where the match is weak. Rows may omit the clone size; those that give it use once, few, many or a size class.

V: TRBV7-9; D: NA; size: NA; J: TRBJ2-1; CDR3: CASSLDQYWLEQFF; DNA: TGTGCCAGCAGCCTAGATCAGTATTGGTTAGAGCAGTTCTTC
V: TRBV9; D: NA; size: NA; J: TRBJ2-6; CDR3: CASSETAGANVLTF; DNA: TGTGCCAGCAGCGAGACCGCTGGGGCCAACGTCCTGACTTTC
V: TRBV6-4; D: NA; size: NA; J: TRBJ2-1; CDR3: CASSDAWGDEQFF; DNA: TGTGCCAGCAGTGACGCGTGGGGCGATGAGCAGTTCTTC
V: TRBV11-2; D: TRBD1; size: NA; J: TRBJ2-7; CDR3: CASSLVPGGQYEQYF; DNA: TGTGCCAGCAGCTTAGTGCCAGGGGGCCAGTACGAGCAGTACTTC
V: TRBV7-9; D: NA; size: NA; J: TRBJ1-1; CDR3: CASSPVGEMMNTEAFF; DNA: TGTGCCAGCAGCCCTGTAGGCGAAATGATGAACACTGAAGCTTTCTTT
V: TRBV6-5; D: TRBD1; size: NA; J: TRBJ2-1; CDR3: CASRLGTGENNEQFF; DNA: TGTGCCAGCAGACTTGGGACAGGGGAGAACAATGAGCAGTTCTTC
V: TRBV7-6; D: TRBD1; size: NA; J: TRBJ2-1; CDR3: CASSLRQGAYEQFF; DNA: TGTGCCAGCAGCTTACGACAGGGGGCTTATGAGCAGTTCTTC
V: TRBV6-1; D: NA; size: NA; J: TRBJ2-3; CDR3: CASSEPVSTDTQYF; DNA: TGTGCCAGCAGTGAACCGGTTAGCACAGATACGCAGTATTTT
V: TRBV15; D: NA; size: NA; J: TRBJ1-5; CDR3: CATRYRDGGNQPQHF; DNA: TGTGCCACCAGGTACAGGGACGGAGGCAATCAGCCCCAGCATTTT
V: TRBV29-1; D: TRBD2; size: NA; J: TRBJ2-5; CDR3: CSVEGLAFQETQYF; DNA: TGCAGCGTTGAGGGACTAGCCTTCCAAGAGACCCAGTACTTC
V: TRBV29-1; D: NA; size: NA; J: TRBJ2-7; CDR3: CSVELSQGIVYEQYF; DNA: TGCAGCGTTGAACTCAGCCAGGGGATCGTCTACGAGCAGTACTTC
V: TRBV4-1; D: NA; size: NA; J: TRBJ2-1; CDR3: CASSQGASNYNEQFF; DNA: TGCGCCAGCAGCCAAGGGGCCAGCAACTACAATGAGCAGTTCTTC
V: TRBV29-1; D: NA; size: NA; J: TRBJ2-1; CDR3: CSVAGLTPYNEQFF; DNA: TGCAGCGTTGCGGGTCTGACCCCCTACAATGAGCAGTTCTTC
V: TRBV7-9; D: TRBD2; size: NA; J: TRBJ2-1; CDR3: CASGPGLGTNEQFF; DNA: TGTGCCAGCGGGCCGGGACTAGGGACGAATGAGCAGTTCTTC
V: TRBV6-5; D: NA; size: NA; J: TRBJ1-4; CDR3: CASSYRTRREKLFF; DNA: TGTGCCAGCAGTTACCGGACACGGCGGGAAAAACTGTTTTTT
V: TRBV13; D: TRBD2; size: NA; J: TRBJ2-3; CDR3: CASGGGGTDTQYF; DNA: TGTGCCAGCGGCGGGGGGGGTACAGATACGCAGTATTTT
V: TRBV10-3; D: TRBD1; size: NA; J: TRBJ1-1; CDR3: CAISESRRAGGTNTEAFF; DNA: TGTGCCATCAGTGAGTCCAGGAGGGCAGGGGGCACGAACACTGAAGCTTTCTTT
V: TRBV9; D: TRBD2; size: NA; J: TRBJ2-1; CDR3: CASSFSGRAGEQFF; DNA: TGTGCCAGCAGCTTTAGCGGGAGGGCTGGTGAGCAGTTCTTC
V: TRBV28; D: TRBD2; size: NA; J: TRBJ2-1; CDR3: CASSLLAGGIDEQFF; DNA: TGTGCCAGCAGTTTACTAGCGGGAGGAATCGATGAGCAGTTCTTC
V: TRBV25-1; D: NA; size: NA; J: TRBJ2-2; CDR3: CASSIKEGRRNTGELFF; DNA: TGTGCCAGCAGTATTAAGGAGGGGCGGAGGAACACCGGGGAGCTGTTTTTT
V: TRBV9; D: TRBD2; size: NA; J: TRBJ2-7; CDR3: CASSVDGGSSYEQYF; DNA: TGTGCCAGCAGCGTAGATGGCGGGAGCTCCTACGAGCAGTACTTC
V: TRBV4-3; D: TRBD2; size: NA; J: TRBJ2-7; CDR3: CASSQDWASGVSYEQYF; DNA: TGCGCCAGCAGCCAAGATTGGGCTAGCGGGGTCTCCTACGAGCAGTACTTC
V: TRBV18; D: TRBD2; size: NA; J: TRBJ2-7; CDR3: CASSLNTGTKNEQYF; DNA: TGTGCCAGCTCCCTCAACACCGGGACTAAAAACGAGCAGTACTTC
V: TRBV9; D: NA; size: NA; J: TRBJ2-1; CDR3: CASKARDNYNEQFF; DNA: TGTGCCAGCAAAGCCCGGGACAACTACAATGAGCAGTTCTTC
V: TRBV13; D: NA; size: few; J: TRBJ1-1; CDR3: CASSLGQPEAFF; DNA: TGTGCCAGCAGCTTAGGGCAGCCCGAAGCTTTCTTT
V: TRBV9; D: NA; size: NA; J: TRBJ2-7; CDR3: CASSVGPATYEQYF; DNA: TGTGCCAGCAGCGTAGGGCCGGCAACCTACGAGCAGTACTTC
V: TRBV7-3; D: NA; size: NA; J: TRBJ2-2; CDR3: CASSLNRLRGNTGELFF; DNA: TGTGCCAGCAGCTTAAATCGCCTCAGGGGGAACACCGGGGAGCTGTTTTTT
V: TRBV6-5; D: TRBD1; size: NA; J: TRBJ1-4; CDR3: CASRPDRVNEKLFF; DNA: TGTGCCAGCAGACCCGACAGGGTTAATGAAAAACTGTTTTTT
V: TRBV9; D: NA; size: once; J: TRBJ2-7; CDR3: CASSAGGSSYEQYF; DNA: TGTGCCAGCAGCGCTGGGGGGAGTTCCTACGAGCAGTACTTC
V: TRBV6-1; D: TRBD1; size: once; J: TRBJ2-7; CDR3: CASRDRGKEQYF; DNA: TGTGCCAGCAGGGACAGGGGAAAGGAGCAGTACTTC
V: TRBV10-3; D: NA; size: NA; J: TRBJ2-7; CDR3: CAISAGRESLSYEQYF; DNA: TGTGCCATCAGTGCCGGACGGGAGAGTCTGTCCTACGAGCAGTACTTC